The rows below give T cell receptor beta chains drawn from one sample of a study of blood T cells in healthy people across ages. TCRdb fed the 5' RACE reads into MiXCR, producing one record per CDR3 protein. This table holds more than 1,400,000 distinct CDR3 sequences, roughly 40% found once. The specimen sequenced was blood. These TCRs come from a woman aged 18-29 years in good health. Both conserved end residues are part of each CDR3. The D gene is left open where the match is weak. Some rows have no size entry. The others give once, few or many, or a class for an expanded clone.

clone_size,d_call,v_call,j_call,cdr3_nt,cdr3_aa
.,.,TRBV7-8,TRBJ2-7,TGTGCCAGCAGCTTGGAAGACTTAGGATCCTACGAGCAGTACTTC,CASSLEDLGSYEQYF
.,.,TRBV6-5,TRBJ2-1,TGTGCCAGCAGTTACTCGAGGGCAGGTGTAAATGAGCAGTTCTTC,CASSYSRAGVNEQFF
.,.,TRBV20-1,TRBJ2-1,TGCAGTGCTAGTGGACTCAACTACGAGCAGTTCTTC,CSASGLNYEQFF
.,.,TRBV27,TRBJ2-5,TGTGCCAGCGGGCCTGGGGGGAGCCAAGAGACCCAGTACTTC,CASGPGGSQETQYF
.,.,TRBV7-2,TRBJ2-1,TGTGCCAGCAGCTTGAATTATAGAGGGACGGGGTTCTTC,CASSLNYRGTGFF
many,.,TRBV20-1,TRBJ2-7,TGCAGTGCTCAACCCTCTGAGCTAACCACAACCTACGAGCAGTACTTC,CSAQPSELTTTYEQYF
.,TRBD1,TRBV20-1,TRBJ2-1,TGCAGTGCGACCACCGGGACAGGGATGAATGAGCAGTTCTTC,CSATTGTGMNEQFF
once,.,TRBV13,TRBJ2-5,TGTGCCAGCAGCTTAGGCCCTGGGACTGCGCCTCTCGGGTACAATGAGCAGTACTTC,CASSLGPGTAPLGYNEQYF
.,TRBD2,TRBV2,TRBJ2-3,TGTGCCAGCAGAGCGGGGAGCCCTAGCACAGATACGCAGTATTTT,CASRAGSPSTDTQYF
.,.,TRBV5-1,TRBJ1-1,TGCGCCAGCAGCTTACAGGGAGAGAATATGCACACTGAAGCTTTCTTT,CASSLQGENMHTEAFF
few,TRBD1,TRBV10-3,TRBJ1-2,TGTGCCATCGGCCAACAGGGGGTCTATGGCTACACCTTC,CAIGQQGVYGYTF
few,.,TRBV7-2,TRBJ1-1,TGTGCCAGCAGTGGCAAGGGAAGGTCGAGGGACACTGAAGCTTTCTTT,CASSGKGRSRDTEAFF
few,TRBD2,TRBV27,TRBJ2-7,TGTGCCAGCAGTTTGACTAGCGGCCACTACGAGCAGTACTTC,CASSLTSGHYEQYF
once,TRBD1,TRBV5-5,TRBJ2-5,TGTGCCGGCAGCTCACGGACAGGGGGTGATGGGACCCAGTACTTC,CAGSSRTGGDGTQYF
.,.,TRBV14,TRBJ1-1,TGTGCCAGCAGCCTGCCGGGGAGGGCTGAAGCTTTCTTT,CASSLPGRAEAFF
.,.,TRBV5-6,TRBJ1-1,TGTGCCAGCAGCTTGGCGGGCGGCCCAAGAGGGTTGGGGAACACTGAAGCTTTCTTT,CASSLAGGPRGLGNTEAFF
.,.,TRBV6-5,TRBJ2-7,TGTGCCAGCGGCCAGTTCCACGAGCAGTACTTC,CASGQFHEQYF
few,.,TRBV4-1,TRBJ1-6,TGCGCCAGCAGCCCTACTGAGGATTCACCCCTCCACTTT,CASSPTEDSPLHF
once,.,TRBV10-3,TRBJ1-1,TGTGCCACCCACGGCGGGGACAACACTGAAGCTTTCTTT,CATHGGDNTEAFF
few,.,TRBV6-1,TRBJ2-3,TGTGCCAGCCAGAGGGTCCGCGGGAGCACAGATACGCAGTATTTT,CASQRVRGSTDTQYF
.,TRBD2,TRBV6-5,TRBJ2-1,TGTGCCAGCAGCCCCCGGCCGGGACTAGCAAACAATGAGCAGTTCTTC,CASSPRPGLANNEQFF
.,TRBD2,TRBV3-1,TRBJ2-1,TGTGCCAGCAGCCAAGGAGGCGGCGGGGGTGAGCAGTTCTTC,CASSQGGGGGEQFF
.,TRBD2,TRBV20-1,TRBJ2-3,TGCAGTGCTAAGGGACTAGCAGACCGCCCTTCAGATACGCAGTATTTT,CSAKGLADRPSDTQYF
.,TRBD2,TRBV7-9,TRBJ2-7,TGTGCCAGCAGCTCTCCCGGACTAGCGGGAGATGTAGTCTGGTCCTACGAGCAGTACTTC,CASSSPGLAGDVVWSYEQYF
few,.,TRBV20-1,TRBJ1-2,TGCAGTGCCGAGGCCTGGACGCCCTCCTCCTATGGCTACACCTTC,CSAEAWTPSSYGYTF
.,TRBD2,TRBV15,TRBJ2-7,TGTGCCACCACTGAAACTAGCGGATACAATGAGCAGTACTTC,CATTETSGYNEQYF
.,.,TRBV6-1,TRBJ2-3,TGTGCCAGCAGTGTAAACCCACAGTATAGCACAGATACGCAGTATTTT,CASSVNPQYSTDTQYF
.,TRBD1,TRBV7-4,TRBJ2-7,TGTGCCAGCAGCGTATGGACAGGGACTTTAGGAGAGCAGTACTTC,CASSVWTGTLGEQYF
.,.,TRBV7-8,TRBJ2-1,TGTGCCAGCAGCTTAGGCGCGGGGCGGGTTTACAATGAGCAGTTCTTC,CASSLGAGRVYNEQFF
.,TRBD1,TRBV4-1,TRBJ1-4,TGCGCCAGCAGCCACACCCGGGGCCGGACAGGGGGTGAAAAACTGTTTTTT,CASSHTRGRTGGEKLFF
.,TRBD2,TRBV6-1,TRBJ2-1,TGTGCCAGCGTCACGTACGCCGGGACTAGCGGGGGGCTCAATGAGCAGTTCTTC,CASVTYAGTSGGLNEQFF
.,TRBD2,TRBV7-6,TRBJ2-3,TGTGCCAGCAGCTTAGAGCCCCCGGGGACTAGCGGGACCACAGATACGCAGTATTTT,CASSLEPPGTSGTTDTQYF
few,TRBD2,TRBV7-9,TRBJ2-1,TGTGCCAGCAGCTTTTCGAGGGCTAGCGGGAGCCTCGATGAGCAGTTCTTC,CASSFSRASGSLDEQFF
few,.,TRBV16,TRBJ1-4,TGTGCCAGCAGCCAATCGGAAGTGCCTAATGAAAAACTGTTTTTT,CASSQSEVPNEKLFF
.,.,TRBV9,TRBJ2-3,TGTGCCAGCAGCCCCGCCGGGAGCCCGCAGTATTTT,CASSPAGSPQYF
.,.,TRBV6-1,TRBJ2-1,TGTGCCACTCACCCGGGACCATATTACAATGAGCAGTTCTTC,CATHPGPYYNEQFF
.,.,TRBV5-1,TRBJ2-6,TGCGCCAGCAGCTTAAGAATCGGGGGCGATGGGGCCAACGTCCTGACTTTC,CASSLRIGGDGANVLTF
.,.,TRBV27,TRBJ2-2,TGTGCCAGCAGTCTGATCTGGGGAACGGACCCCACCGGGGAGCTGTTTTTT,CASSLIWGTDPTGELFF
few,TRBD2,TRBV12-3/TRBV12-4,TRBJ2-1,TGTGCCAGCCCTTCAGCCCTTAGCGGGGCCTACAATGAGCAGTTCTTC,CASPSALSGAYNEQFF
.,TRBD2,TRBV28,TRBJ2-1,TGTGCCAGCAGTTTCAAAAAGGGGACTAGCGAAACTTGGGAGCCGTTCTTC,CASSFKKGTSETWEPFF
.,.,TRBV5-1,TRBJ1-2,TGCGCCAGCAGCTTGGCCAGAGTAGAGGCCGGTGGCTACACCTTC,CASSLARVEAGGYTF
.,TRBD2,TRBV25-1,TRBJ2-7,TGTGCCAGCAGTGACCTTGTGACTAGCATCTACGAGCAGTACTTC,CASSDLVTSIYEQYF
.,.,TRBV29-1,TRBJ2-5,TGCAGCGTTGAAGATCTTGGACGGGGGGCCGTGGTGGAGACCCAGTACTTC,CSVEDLGRGAVVETQYF
.,TRBD2,TRBV14,TRBJ2-3,TGTGCCAGCAGCCAAGACGGGGGGGCGACTACGCAGTATTTT,CASSQDGGATTQYF
.,.,TRBV5-1,TRBJ2-6,TGCGCCAGCACCACTGGGACTGGGGCCAACGTCCTGACTTTC,CASTTGTGANVLTF
.,.,TRBV6-1,TRBJ2-4,TGTGCCAGCAGTGAATACGGCACCCGAGAGCAGTACTTC,CASSEYGTREQYF
few,.,TRBV12-5,TRBJ1-2,TGTGCTAGTGGTTTGCCCCGAGGGGATAACTATGGCTACACCTTC,CASGLPRGDNYGYTF
.,TRBD1,TRBV2,TRBJ1-4,TGTGCCAGCAGCGCAGGGGGGGGCAGAGAAAAACTGTTTTTT,CASSAGGGREKLFF
.,.,TRBV3-1,TRBJ2-5,TGTGCCAGCAGCCAAGATCTAACGGGGGGCGAGACCCAGTACTTC,CASSQDLTGGETQYF
.,.,TRBV7-9,TRBJ2-5,TGTGCCAGCAGCTTATGGGCCGCCCCGTACCAAGAGACCCAGTACTTC,CASSLWAAPYQETQYF
.,TRBD2,TRBV15,TRBJ2-7,TGTGCCACCAGCAGGACTAGCGGGTCCGGCAATGAGCAGTACTTC,CATSRTSGSGNEQYF
.,.,TRBV30,TRBJ2-3,TGTGCCTGGAGTATTGGGGCGGCAGATACGCAGTATTTT,CAWSIGAADTQYF